The rows below give T cell receptor beta chains drawn from one sample of a study of low-dose radiotherapy and immunotherapy resistance in tumors. TCRdb re-called the reads with MiXCR, one entry per CDR3 protein. The sample includes roughly 76,000 distinct CDR3 sequences, approximately 20% of them seen just once. Sequenced here: PBMCs, sampled before treatment. These receptors were collected from a male donor with prostate cancer. The CDR3 runs from the conserved cysteine through the conserved F or W.

TRBV19	TRBJ1-6	CASSAGPRGSYNSPLHF
TRBV13	TRBJ1-6	CASSAGGSNSPLHF
TRBV5-3	TRBJ2-1	CASSLGWGTSGYNEQFF
TRBV29-1	TRBJ2-2	CSVWAGVTGELFF
TRBV20-1	TRBJ1-2	CSARDSQGTPFGYTF
TRBV5-1	TRBJ2-7	CASSLARGLGSYEQYF
TRBV5-5	TRBJ1-1	CASSLIQENTEAFF
TRBV18	TRBJ1-1	CASSSRGKVDTEAFF
TRBV26	TRBJ1-5	CASKRGGQPQHF
TRBV5-4	TRBJ2-2	CASSFSGGAGELFF
TRBV28	TRBJ1-2	CASSFTGTASYGYTF
TRBV12-3/TRBV12-4	TRBJ1-2	CASSLRQGNYGYTF
TRBV7-2	TRBJ2-1	CASSSRTASSYNEQFF
TRBV6-1	TRBJ1-2	CASSRVDYGYTF
TRBV24-1	TRBJ2-1	CATSDRGRASYNEQFF
TRBV19	TRBJ2-5	CATVGWGGETQYF
TRBV20-1	TRBJ2-1	CSARGELAGRPYNEQFF
TRBV29-1	TRBJ2-3	CSAKGGLAGGRSTDTQYF
TRBV19	TRBJ2-6	CASSIRQGSLSGANVLTF
TRBV20-1	TRBJ2-3	CSARDYPVTDTQYF
TRBV9	TRBJ2-1	CASSVGQGFNEQFF
TRBV29-1	TRBJ2-5	CSARGVAVQETQYF
TRBV24-1	TRBJ2-6	CANGSTGNSGANVLTF
TRBV12-3/TRBV12-4	TRBJ1-5	CASSYGSSNQPQHF
TRBV28	TRBJ2-1	CASSSAGDRGHPIFRNEQFF
TRBV6-1	TRBJ2-7	CASSSGGVSYEQYF
TRBV5-1	TRBJ2-2	CASSLGARTNTGELFF
TRBV6-5	TRBJ2-5	CASSSVMDRRETQYF
TRBV26	TRBJ1-1	CASSSAPRNTEAFF
TRBV3-1	TRBJ2-2	CASSQQGVGELFF
TRBV6-2/TRBV6-3	TRBJ2-2	CASSYWTGTGITGELFF
TRBV2	TRBJ2-7	CASSPERVRYF
TRBV7-9	TRBJ1-3	CASSRDSGNTIYF
TRBV12-3/TRBV12-4	TRBJ1-2	CASSFAGANYGYTF
TRBV20-1	TRBJ2-5	CSASRLGETQYF
TRBV6-2/TRBV6-3	TRBJ2-2	CASSTLAGGSGELFF
TRBV6-6	TRBJ2-5	CASTLRRRVQETQYF
TRBV20-1	TRBJ2-1	CSARLAGGRNNEQFF
TRBV6-1	TRBJ1-1	CASRDPGRNTEAFF
TRBV14	TRBJ2-3	CASSQERSGRATDTQYF
TRBV6-5	TRBJ2-7	CASTPLSGTARYEQYF
TRBV6-5	TRBJ1-5	CASSPQSGGNQPQHF
TRBV19	TRBJ1-5	CASSLTGKGNQPQHF
TRBV29-1	TRBJ2-7	CSVGQASYEQYF
TRBV4-1	TRBJ2-7	CASSQDRAGQVLEQYF
TRBV7-9	TRBJ2-1	CASSYRGTSGSGEQFF
TRBV2	TRBJ1-1	CASDKNTEAFF
TRBV6-1	TRBJ1-2	CASSESGMYGYTF
TRBV20-1	TRBJ2-3	CSAEPGLAGGYADTQYF
TRBV25-1	TRBJ1-1	CASKRGGRTEAFF
TRBV7-2	TRBJ2-7	CASSLFSGYSYEQYF
TRBV6-6	TRBJ1-6	CASSYSRDSPLHF
TRBV5-8	TRBJ1-1	CASSTRGNTEAFF
TRBV7-2	TRBJ2-5	CASSSDAVGETQYF
TRBV30	TRBJ2-5	CAWSVAGGGVETQYF
TRBV29-1	TRBJ2-7	CSVARAAGGSAVSYEQYF
TRBV12-3/TRBV12-4	TRBJ2-1	CASSLVRANEQFF
TRBV6-2/TRBV6-3	TRBJ1-1	CASSYSGRGTEAFF
TRBV10-3	TRBJ2-7	CAISEQGYEQYF
TRBV6-2/TRBV6-3	TRBJ1-1	CASNQGTEAFF